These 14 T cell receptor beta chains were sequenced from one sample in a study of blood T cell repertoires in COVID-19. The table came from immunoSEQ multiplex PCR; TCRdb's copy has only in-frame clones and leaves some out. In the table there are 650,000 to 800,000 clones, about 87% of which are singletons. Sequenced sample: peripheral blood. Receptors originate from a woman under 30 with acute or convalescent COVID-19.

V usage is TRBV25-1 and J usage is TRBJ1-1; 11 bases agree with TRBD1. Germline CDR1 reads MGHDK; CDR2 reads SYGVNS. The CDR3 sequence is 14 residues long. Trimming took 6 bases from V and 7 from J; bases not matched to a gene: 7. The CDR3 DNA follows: TGTGCCAGCAGCGGGACAGGGGGGTGGAATGAAGCTTTCTTT. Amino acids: CASSGTGGWNEAFF.

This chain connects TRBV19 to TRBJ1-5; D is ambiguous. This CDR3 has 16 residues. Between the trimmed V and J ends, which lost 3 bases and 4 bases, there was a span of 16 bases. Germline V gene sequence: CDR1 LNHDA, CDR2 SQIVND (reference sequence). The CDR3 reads CASSIWPGSRNQPQHF. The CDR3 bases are TGTGCCAGTAGTATTTGGCCAGGAAGTCGGAATCAGCCCCAGCATTTT.

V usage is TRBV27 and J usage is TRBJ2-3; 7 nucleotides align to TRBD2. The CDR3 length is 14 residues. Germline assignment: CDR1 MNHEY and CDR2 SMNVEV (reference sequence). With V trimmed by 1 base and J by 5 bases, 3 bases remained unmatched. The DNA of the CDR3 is TGTGCCAGCAGTTTATGGGGGGGTGGAGATACGCAGTATTTT. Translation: CASSLWGGGDTQYF.

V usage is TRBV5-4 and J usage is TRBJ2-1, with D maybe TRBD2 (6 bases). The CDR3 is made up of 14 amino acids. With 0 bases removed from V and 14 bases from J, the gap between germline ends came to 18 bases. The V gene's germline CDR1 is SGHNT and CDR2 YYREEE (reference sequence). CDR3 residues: CASSLAPGLQMEFF. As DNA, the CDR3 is TGTGCCAGCAGCTTGGCGCCGGGACTCCAGATGGAGTTCTTC.

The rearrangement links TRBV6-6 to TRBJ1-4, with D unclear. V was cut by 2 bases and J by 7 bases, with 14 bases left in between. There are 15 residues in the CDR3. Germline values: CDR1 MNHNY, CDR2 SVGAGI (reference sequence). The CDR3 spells CASSYDGGPPEKLFF. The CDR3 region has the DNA TGTGCCAGCAGTTACGACGGAGGGCCCCCTGAAAAACTGTTTTTT.

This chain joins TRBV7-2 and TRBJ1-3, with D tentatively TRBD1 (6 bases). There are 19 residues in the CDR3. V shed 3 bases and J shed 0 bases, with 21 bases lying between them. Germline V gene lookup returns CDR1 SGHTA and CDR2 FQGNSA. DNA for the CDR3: TGTGCCAGCAGCTTTCTTGGGGGCGCGGGTCGACTCTCTGGAAACACCATATATTTT. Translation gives CASSFLGGAGRLSGNTIYF. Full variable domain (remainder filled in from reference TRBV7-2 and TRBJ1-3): GAGVSQSPSNKVTEKGKDVELRCDPISGHTALYWYRQSLGQGLEFLIYFQGNSAPDKSGLPSDRFSAERTGGSVSTLTIQRTQQEDSAVYLCASSFLGGAGRLSGNTIYFGEGSWLTVV.

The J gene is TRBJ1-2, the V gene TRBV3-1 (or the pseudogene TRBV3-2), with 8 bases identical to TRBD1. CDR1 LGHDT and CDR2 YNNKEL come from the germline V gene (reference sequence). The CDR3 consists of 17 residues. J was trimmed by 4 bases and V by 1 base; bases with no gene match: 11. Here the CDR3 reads CASSQVNGGTGLYGYTF. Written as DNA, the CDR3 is TGTGCCAGCAGCCAAGTTAATGGAGGGACAGGCCTCTATGGCTACACCTTC.

The CDR3 nucleotides read TGTGCCAGCAGCAAAGCTGATGAGGGCCACGAGCAGTACTTC. It translates to CASSKADEGHEQYF. The chain links TRBV21-1 to TRBJ2-7; TRBD2, the table's D call, lacks a check against the DNA. TRBV21-1 constitutes a pseudogene. The CDR3 is made up of 14 amino acids.

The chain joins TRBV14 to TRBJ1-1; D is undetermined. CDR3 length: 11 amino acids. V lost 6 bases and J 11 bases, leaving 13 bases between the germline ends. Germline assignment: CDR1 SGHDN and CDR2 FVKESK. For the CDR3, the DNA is TGTGCCAGCAGGAGGTTGGGTGAGGCTTTCTTT. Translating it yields CASRRLGEAFF.

CDR3 in amino acids: CASGFPTGVGYGYTF. CDR3 in DNA: TGTGCTAGTGGTTTCCCCACAGGGGTCGGCTATGGCTACACCTTC. The chain is built from TRBV12-5 and TRBJ1-2; 7 nucleotides line up with TRBD1. Germline V gene sequence: CDR1 LGHNT, CDR2 FRNRAP. V trimming: 3 bases; J trimming: 4 bases; junction bases outside the gene matches: 8. CDR3 length: 15 amino acids.

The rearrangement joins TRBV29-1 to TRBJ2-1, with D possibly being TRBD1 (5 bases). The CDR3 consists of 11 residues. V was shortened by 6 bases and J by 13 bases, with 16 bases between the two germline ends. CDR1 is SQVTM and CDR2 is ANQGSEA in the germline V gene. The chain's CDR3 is CSVGQGDRQFF. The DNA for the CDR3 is TGCAGCGTCGGTCAGGGCGACAGACAGTTCTTC.

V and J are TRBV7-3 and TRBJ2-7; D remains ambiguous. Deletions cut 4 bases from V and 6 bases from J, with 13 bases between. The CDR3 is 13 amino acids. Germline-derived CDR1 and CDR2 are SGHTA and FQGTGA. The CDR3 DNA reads TGTGCCAGCAGCTCTTTGCAGGTTTCCGAGCAGTACTTC. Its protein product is CASSSLQVSEQYF.

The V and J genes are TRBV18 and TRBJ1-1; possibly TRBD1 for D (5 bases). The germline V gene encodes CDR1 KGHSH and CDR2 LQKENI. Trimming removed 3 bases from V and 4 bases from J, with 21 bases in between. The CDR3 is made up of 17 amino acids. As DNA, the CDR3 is TGTGCCAGCTCACCCTCGCGGCGGGGCCGCGGGGCCACTGAAGCTTTCTTT. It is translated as CASSPSRRGRGATEAFF.

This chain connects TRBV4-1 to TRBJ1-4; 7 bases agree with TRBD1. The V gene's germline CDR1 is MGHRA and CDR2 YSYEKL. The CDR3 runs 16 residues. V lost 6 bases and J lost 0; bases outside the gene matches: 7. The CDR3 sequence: CASRAPGQATNEKLFF. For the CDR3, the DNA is TGCGCCAGCAGGGCCCCCGGACAGGCAACTAATGAAAAACTGTTTTTT.